The T cell receptor (beta chain) described here comes from a study of blood T cell repertoires in COVID-19. Across the study: The origin of the acute and convalescent COVID-19 samples was the United States, Italy and Spain. T cells, B-cell-depleted T cells, or PBMCs supplied cDNA or gDNA.

Methods used by the authors: The authors estimated nucleated cell counts from reference gene primer amplification. Sequenced by immunoSEQ multiplex PCR; TCRdb stores in-frame clones only, minus some. V and J calls and clone size are as listed in that table; D and trimming were resolved from the DNA. The repertoire holds around 300,000 clones, with roughly 84% as singletons. The junction had 10 bases not matched to a gene; V was cut back by 3 bases and J by 4 bases. This CDR3 is 18 amino acids long. Germline CDR1 SGHNT, CDR2 YYREEE (reference sequence). Sequenced: peripheral blood. This chain uses TRBV5-4 with TRBJ2-3, with 14 bases matching TRBD2. The clonotype comes from a man aged 50-59 years with active or convalescent COVID-19. In DNA form, the CDR3 reads TGTGCCAGCAGCTCGGGACTAGCGGGGGTATTAGGCGCAGATACGCAGTATTTT. Translated: CASSSGLAGVLGADTQYF.